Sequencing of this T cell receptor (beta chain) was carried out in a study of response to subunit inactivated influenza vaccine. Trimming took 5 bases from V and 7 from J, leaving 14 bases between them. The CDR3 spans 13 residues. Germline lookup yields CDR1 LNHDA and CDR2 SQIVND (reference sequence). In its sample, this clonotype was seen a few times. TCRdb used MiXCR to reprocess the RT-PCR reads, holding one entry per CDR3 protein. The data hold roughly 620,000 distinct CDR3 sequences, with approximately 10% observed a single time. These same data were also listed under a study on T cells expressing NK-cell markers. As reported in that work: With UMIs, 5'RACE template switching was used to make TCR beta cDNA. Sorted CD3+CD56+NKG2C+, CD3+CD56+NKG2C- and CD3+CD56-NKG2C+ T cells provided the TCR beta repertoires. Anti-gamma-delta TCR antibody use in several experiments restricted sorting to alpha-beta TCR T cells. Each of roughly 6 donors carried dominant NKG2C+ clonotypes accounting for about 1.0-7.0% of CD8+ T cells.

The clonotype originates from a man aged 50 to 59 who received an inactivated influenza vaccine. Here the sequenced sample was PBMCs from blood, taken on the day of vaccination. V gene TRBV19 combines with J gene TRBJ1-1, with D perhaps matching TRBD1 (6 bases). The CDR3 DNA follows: TGTGCCAGTAGTCACCAAAAGGGGGGTGAAGCTTTCTTT. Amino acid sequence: CASSHQKGGEAFF.